This T cell receptor beta chain was recorded in a study of CDR3 diversity in severe acne. In TCRdb, the PCR reads were re-called with MiXCR into one record per CDR3 protein. The sample shows approximately 97,000 distinct CDR3 sequences, around 53% of them seen only once. This clonotype turned up a few times. Sequenced material: blood. This TCR was recovered from a male donor with acne.

The CDR3: CASSVSGRAGQETQYF. The CDR3 DNA sequence: TGTGCCAGCAGCGTGAGCGGGAGGGCGGGTCAAGAGACCCAGTACTTC. The chain employs TRBV9 and TRBJ2-5, with TRBD2 matching 10 bases. Germline loops: CDR1 SGDLS, CDR2 YYNGEE. The CDR3 sequence is 16 residues long. V was pared by 2 bases and J by 2 bases, with 6 bases of the junction left unmatched.